A single sample is the source of the 25 T cell receptor beta chains below, sequenced in a study of metastatic and nonmetastatic thyroid tumors. TCRdb reanalyzed the PCR reads with MiXCR. This table has 30,000 to 50,000 clones, approximately 17% appearing once. Patients were all untreated before their thyroid surgery. The sequenced material came from tumor tissue. The receptors here all came from a female donor with papillary thyroid cancer or a benign thyroid nodule (not recorded which). Some clones in this sample may be carry-over from other donors' samples.

The chain combines TRBV18 with TRBJ1-1, with TRBD1 identical over 8 bases. The CDR3 contains 14 residues. The J segment lost 0 bases and the V segment lost 4 bases, leaving 1 base of the junction unmatched. Per the germline V gene, CDR1 is KGHSH and CDR2 is LQKENI. This CDR3 reads CASSRGQVNTEAFF. CDR3 sequence (DNA): TGTGCCAGCTCACGGGGACAGGTGAACACTGAAGCTTTCTTT.

In the case of this clone: This could be a read error, since a much larger clone is one nucleotide away. Additional DNA sequences in this sample encode the identical CDR3. The chain has TRBV30 and TRBJ2-2; weak D call: TRBD2 (6 bases). CDR3 length: 11 residues. CDR1 GTSNPN and CDR2 SVGIG come from the germline V gene (reference sequence). CDR3 region: CAWVGGGELFF. CDR3 sequence (DNA): TGTGCCTGGGTAGGAGGCGGGGAGCTTTTTTTT.

There are a few counts of this clone. This chain links TRBV2 with TRBJ2-1, with D perhaps matching TRBD1 or TRBD2 (5 bases each). Per germline, CDR1 SNHLY and CDR2 FYNNEI. The CDR3 is 15 residues long. V was pared by 8 bases and J by 0 bases, with 14 bases between. In DNA, the CDR3 is TGTGCCAGCGACGGGACGGTGAGCTCCTACAATGAGCAGTTCTTC. Residues: CASDGTVSSYNEQFF.

The table lists this clone with a few counts. A much larger clone lies one base from this, so it may be a read error. Within the sample, other DNA sequences also encode this same CDR3. CDR3 sequence (DNA): TGTGCCAGCAGAGCCGGGCCTGGATTGGTTGAGCAGTACTTC. As protein: CASRAGPGLVEQYF. The chain carries TRBV6-1 and TRBJ2-7; D is undetermined. The V gene lost 6 bases and the J gene lost 7 bases, with 19 bases spanning the gap. CDR1 MNHNS and CDR2 SASEGT come from the germline V gene. The CDR3 loop spans 14 amino acids.

This clone was counted at least ten times. V and J are TRBV9 and TRBJ2-1, with TRBD2 matching over 8 bases. The V and J ends lost 0 bases and 6 bases, in that order; junction bases with no gene match: 5. The germline V gene has CDR1 SGDLS and CDR2 YYNGEE. CDR3 size: 15 residues. The CDR3 reads CASSVGAGELNEQFF. The CDR3 DNA follows: TGTGCCAGCAGCGTAGGAGCGGGGGAACTCAATGAGCAGTTCTTC.

This clone was recorded a few times. The chain combines TRBV27 with TRBJ2-7; 8 positions agree with TRBD2. Germline assignment: CDR1 MNHEY and CDR2 SMNVEV (reference sequence). Trimming cost V 0 bases and J 3 bases; bases outside gene matches: 7. The CDR3 runs 16 residues. The CDR3 here is CASSLSASGPVYEQYV. The CDR3 coding sequence is TGTGCCAGCAGTTTATCGGCTAGCGGGCCCGTCTACGAGCAGTACGTC.

Many counts were recorded for this clone. The chain is built from TRBV18 and TRBJ2-7; D possibly matches TRBD1 or TRBD2 (5 bases each). Trimming removed 1 base from V and 2 bases from J, with 9 bases in between. CDR1 is KGHSH and CDR2 is LQKENI in the germline V gene. This CDR3 spans 14 amino acids. CDR3 amino acids: CASSPRDGTYEQYF. CDR3 DNA: TGTGCCAGCTCACCACGGGACGGAACCTACGAGCAGTACTTC. The full variable domain, rest sourced from reference TRBV18 and TRBJ2-7, is NAGVMQNPRHLVRRRGQEARLRCSPMKGHSHVYWYRQLPEEGLKFMVYLQKENIIDESGMPKERFSAEFPKEGPSILRIQQVVRGDSAAYFCASSPRDGTYEQYFGPGTRLTVT.

This clone came up a few times. The J gene is TRBJ2-1, the V gene TRBV18; D call uncertain. The CDR3 is 17 residues long. CDR1 KGHSH and CDR2 LQKENI come from the germline V gene. V was shortened by 4 bases and J by 3 bases, with 19 bases between the two germline ends. The CDR3 reads CASSLRVRGTDYNEQFF. Written as DNA, the CDR3 is TGTGCCAGCTCACTTCGAGTTAGAGGAACGGACTACAATGAGCAGTTCTTC. The complete variable domain, with remaining parts taken from reference TRBV18 and TRBJ2-1, reads NAGVMQNPRHLVRRRGQEARLRCSPMKGHSHVYWYRQLPEEGLKFMVYLQKENIIDESGMPKERFSAEFPKEGPSILRIQQVVRGDSAAYFCASSLRVRGTDYNEQFFGPGTRLTVL.

The genes are TRBV19 and TRBJ1-3; TRBD1 agrees at 8 bases. V gave up 5 bases and J gave up 1 base; unmatched junction bases: 7. Germline V gene data show CDR1 as LNHDA and CDR2 as SQIVND (reference sequence). CDR3 size: 16 residues. Here the CDR3 DNA reads TGTGCCAGTAGTCACCGGGACAGGATATCTGGAAACACCATATATTTT. Translating gives CASSHRDRISGNTIYF. Based on the CDR3 plus reference TRBV19 and TRBJ1-3, the full variable domain is DGGITQSPKYLFRKEGQNVTLSCEQNLNHDAMYWYRQDPGQGLRLIYYSQIVNDFQKGDIAEGYSVSREKKESFPLTVTSAQKNPTAFYLCASSHRDRISGNTIYFGEGSWLTVV.

This clone was seen many times. This chain connects TRBV5-1 to TRBJ2-1; 9 bases map to TRBD2. The V segment lost 2 bases and the J segment 9 bases; nucleotides outside the gene matches: 0. The germline V gene encodes CDR1 SGHRS and CDR2 YFSETQ. The CDR3 has 12 amino acids. Here the CDR3 DNA reads TGCGCCAGCAGCTTACTAGCGGGTGAGCAGTTCTTC. This codes for CASSLLAGEQFF.

This clone was seen many times. J is TRBJ2-3 and V is TRBV30; TRBD2 aligns across 8 bases. Per germline, CDR1 GTSNPN and CDR2 SVGIG (reference sequence). CDR3 length: 14 amino acids. V shed 4 bases and J 7 bases; nucleotides not matched to a gene: 10. This CDR3 reads CAWTPRTSLNTQYF. The DNA for the CDR3 is TGTGCCTGGACCCCCCGGACTAGCTTAAATACGCAGTATTTT.

There are many counts of this clone. This rearrangement joins TRBV2 to TRBJ1-4; D is unresolved. CDR1 SNHLY and CDR2 FYNNEI come from the germline V gene. This CDR3 spans 14 amino acids. The V gene lost 0 bases and the J gene lost 4 bases, with 6 bases spanning the gap. CDR3 in amino acids: CASSEARVNEKLFF. DNA of the CDR3: TGTGCCAGCAGTGAAGCGCGGGTTAATGAAAAACTGTTTTTT.

This clone has a count of ten or more. The chain combines TRBV12-3 or TRBV12-4 with TRBJ1-6; 9 nucleotides align to TRBD1. V was pared by 7 bases and J by 10 bases, with 11 bases of the junction left unmatched. This CDR3 is built from 15 residues. The chain's CDR3 is CASNLRGQGLSPLHF. Here the CDR3 DNA reads TGTGCCAGCAACCTCCGGGGACAGGGTCTGTCACCCCTCCACTTT.

This clone was recorded many times. This specimen includes other DNA sequences encoding the same CDR3. The V gene is TRBV10-3, the J gene TRBJ1-1; D is ambiguous. CDR1 is ENHRY, CDR2 SYGVKD, per germline. This CDR3 is 13 amino acids long. The V gene lost 2 bases and the J gene lost 10 bases, with 14 bases spanning the gap. CDR3: CAISEQVGLRAFF. CDR3 coding DNA: TGTGCCATCAGTGAGCAAGTCGGCCTGAGAGCTTTCTTT.

This clone was seen many times. The V call is TRBV6-1, the J call TRBJ2-2, with 7 positions matching TRBD1. Trimming removed 5 bases from V and 2 bases from J; junction bases left unmatched: 5. The CDR3 runs 15 residues. CDR1 is MNHNS and CDR2 is SASEGT in the germline V gene. The CDR3 coding sequence is TGTGCCAGCAGTACCGGACAGGTCAACACCGGGGAGCTGTTTTTT. It translates to CASSTGQVNTGELFF.

Many counts were recorded for this clone. V and J are TRBV9 and TRBJ2-3, with 10 bases aligning to TRBD1. Germline CDR1 is SGDLS and CDR2 is YYNGEE. This CDR3 is 15 amino acids long. V shed 3 bases, J shed 1 base, and the junction held 2 bases outside the gene matches. In nucleotides, the CDR3 is TGTGCCAGCAGCGGCGGGACAGGGGGCACAGATACGCAGTATTTT. This sequence encodes CASSGGTGGTDTQYF.

This clone was detected many times. The rearrangement joins TRBV3-1 to TRBJ2-7; a possible D gene is TRBD1 (5 bases). Looked up from germline, CDR1 is LGHDT and CDR2 is YNNKEL (reference sequence). This CDR3 comprises 14 residues. V lost 4 bases, J lost 2 bases, and 12 bases lay in between. CDR3 sequence reads: CASSRNQGAYEQYF. The DNA of the CDR3 is TGTGCCAGCAGCCGAAACCAGGGCGCCTACGAGCAGTACTTC.

This clone has more than one count but fewer than ten. One junction end disagrees with the germline gene, perhaps due to a read error. This chain links TRBV6-1 with TRBJ2-7, with a possible D match to TRBD1 (6 bases). This CDR3 contains 13 residues. The germline gives CDR1 MNHNS, CDR2 SASEGT. Here the CDR3 reads CASSPQGYHEQYF. Written as DNA, the CDR3 is TGCGCCAGCAGCCCCCAGGGGTACCACGAGCAGTACTTC.

In this sample, this clone turned up many times. CDR3 in amino acids: CASRGASGSGDTQYF. The CDR3 region has the DNA TGTGCCAGCAGAGGAGCTAGCGGGAGTGGAGATACGCAGTATTTT. The chain has TRBV6-1 and TRBJ2-3; 10 bases map to TRBD2. The trim removed 6 bases at V and 5 bases at J, leaving 8 bases unmatched. The CDR3 is 15 residues long. Germline CDR1 and CDR2: MNHNS and SASEGT.

In the case of this clone: This may come from a read error, since a much larger clone is one base off. The chain joins TRBV6-2 or TRBV6-3 to TRBJ2-4; 11 nucleotides line up with TRBD2. The J segment lost 6 bases and the V segment lost 5 bases, leaving 12 bases of the junction unmatched. The CDR3 covers 17 residues. Germline loops: CDR1 MNHEY, CDR2 SVGEGT. The CDR3 sequence is CASSTPGTSGGVNIQYF. DNA of the CDR3: TGTGCCAGCAGTACCCCCGGGACTAGCGGTGGAGTAAACATTCAGTACTTC.

This clone was picked up many times. The chain employs TRBV5-1 and TRBJ1-1, with 7 bases aligning to TRBD1. Germline lookup yields CDR1 SGHRS and CDR2 YFSETQ. The V and J ends lost 1 base and 1 base, in that order; junction bases with no gene match: 1. The CDR3 runs 14 residues. The CDR3 region is CASSLRTGNTEAFF. The DNA for the CDR3 is TGCGCCAGCAGCTTGCGGACAGGGAACACTGAAGCTTTCTTT. Drawing the rest from reference TRBV5-1 and TRBJ1-1, the complete variable domain is KAGVTQTPRYLIKTRGQQVTLSCSPISGHRSVSWYQQTPGQGLQFLFEYFSETQRNKGNFPGRFSGRQFSNSRSEMNVSTLELGDSALYLCASSLRTGNTEAFFGQGTRLTVV.

This clone was detected a few times. The chain combines TRBV28 with TRBJ1-1, with a possible D match to TRBD1 (5 bases). V was trimmed by 6 bases and J by 3 bases, leaving 17 bases between them. The CDR3 contains 15 residues. The germline V gene has CDR1 MDHEN and CDR2 SYDVKM. For the CDR3, the DNA is TGTGCCAGCAGCCTTGGGGGGGGGAGGTACACTGAAGCTTTCTTT. Amino acids: CASSLGGGRYTEAFF.

This clone was observed many times. J is TRBJ2-7 and V is TRBV7-9; D remains unclear. Germline-derived CDR1 and CDR2 are SEHNR and FQNEAQ (reference sequence). The CDR3 loop spans 14 amino acids. The V and J ends lost 0 bases and 6 bases respectively, with 12 bases between them. The CDR3 DNA sequence: TGTGCCAGCAGCTTAGCTAGCTGGCCCAGCGAGCAGTACTTC. This gives the protein CASSLASWPSEQYF.

The chain is built from TRBV11-1 and TRBJ2-2; TRBD1 is a possible D gene (6 bases). This CDR3 has 17 residues. The germline gives CDR1 SGHAT, CDR2 FQDESV (reference sequence). V lost 6 bases and J 0 bases, leaving 17 bases between the germline ends. CDR3 nucleotide sequence: TGTGCCAGCAGTTACTTTCAGGGGTTTGCGAACACCGGGGAGCTGTTTTTT. Translation gives CASSYFQGFANTGELFF.

Ten or more counts support this clone. The genes are TRBV12-3 or TRBV12-4 and TRBJ2-5; D is undetermined. V lost 5 bases, J lost 3 bases, and 4 bases lay in between. The CDR3 runs to 11 residues. The CDR3 region is CASSIKETQYF. The CDR3 region has the DNA TGTGCCAGCAGTATAAAAGAGACCCAGTACTTC.